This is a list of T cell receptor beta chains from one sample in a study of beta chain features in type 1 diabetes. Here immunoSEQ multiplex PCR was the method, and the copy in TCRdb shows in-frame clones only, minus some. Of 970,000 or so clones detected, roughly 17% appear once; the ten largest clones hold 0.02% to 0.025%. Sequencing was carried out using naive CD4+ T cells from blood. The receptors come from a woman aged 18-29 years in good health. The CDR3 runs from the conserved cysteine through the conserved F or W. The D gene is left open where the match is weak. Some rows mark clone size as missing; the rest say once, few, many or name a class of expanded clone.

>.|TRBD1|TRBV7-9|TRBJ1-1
TGTGCCAGCAGCGCGACAGGGGGGACTGAAGCTTTCTTT
CASSATGGTEAFF
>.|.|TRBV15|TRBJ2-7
TGTGCCACCAGCAGGGACGGAGCCTACGAGCAGTACTTC
CATSRDGAYEQYF
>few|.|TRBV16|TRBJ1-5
TGTGCCAGCGCGTCGTGGGTTATCAGGAGGGGGAATCAGCCCCAGCATTTT
CASASWVIRRGNQPQHF
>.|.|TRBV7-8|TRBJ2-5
TGTGCCAGCAGCTTATGGCAGTGGCAGGGAAGAGAGACCCAGTACTTC
CASSLWQWQGRETQYF
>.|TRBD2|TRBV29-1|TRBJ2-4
TGCAGCGTTGGCGGCCTCTCCCTCCCTACGGGGGGAACGGCCAAAAACATTCAGTACTTC
CSVGGLSLPTGGTAKNIQYF
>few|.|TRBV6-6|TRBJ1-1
TGTGCCAGCAGTTATACCACCGGGCAGAACACTGAAGCTTTCTTT
CASSYTTGQNTEAFF
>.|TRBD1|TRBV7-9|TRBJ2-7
TGTGCCAGCAGTCAGCAGGGGGTTCTCTACGAGCAGTACTTC
CASSQQGVLYEQYF
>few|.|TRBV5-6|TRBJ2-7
TGTGCCAGCAGCTTGGTAGGACGGATCTCCTACGAGCAGTACTTC
CASSLVGRISYEQYF
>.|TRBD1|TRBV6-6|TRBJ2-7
TGTGCCAGCAGTTACTCGACAGGGGGCTACGAGCAGTACTTC
CASSYSTGGYEQYF
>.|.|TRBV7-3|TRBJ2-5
TGTGCCAGCAGCTTAAACCAGGGATTCGGGGAGACCCAGTACTTC
CASSLNQGFGETQYF
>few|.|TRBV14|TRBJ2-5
TGTGCCAGCAGCCAAGATCTTGGGGCAGGGGAGACCCAGTACTTC
CASSQDLGAGETQYF
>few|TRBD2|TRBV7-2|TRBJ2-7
TGTGCCAGCAGCTCATCCCCGGGACTAGCGGGAGCCTACGAGCAGTACTTC
CASSSSPGLAGAYEQYF
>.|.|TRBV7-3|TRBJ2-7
TGTGCCAGCAGCCCCGGACAGGGAGGTTGGGCGGGAGCGCACGAGCAGTACTTC
CASSPGQGGWAGAHEQYF
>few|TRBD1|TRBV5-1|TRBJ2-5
TGCGCCAGCAGCCCAGGACAGGGATTCCGAGAGACCCAGTACTTC
CASSPGQGFRETQYF
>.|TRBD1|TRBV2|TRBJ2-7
TGTGCCAGCAGTGAAAACGGACAGGGGGCGCATGGGCAGTACTTC
CASSENGQGAHGQYF
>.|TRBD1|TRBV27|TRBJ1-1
TGTGCCAGCAGAACGGACAGGGGGGTATCGTTGGGCACTGAAGCTTTCTTT
CASRTDRGVSLGTEAFF
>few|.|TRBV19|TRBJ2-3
TGTGCCAGTAGTTTCGCCGGGACTACAGATACGCAGTATTTT
CASSFAGTTDTQYF
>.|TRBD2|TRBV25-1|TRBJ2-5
TGTGCCAGCAGGGGACTAGCGGAAGAGACCCAGTACTTC
CASRGLAEETQYF
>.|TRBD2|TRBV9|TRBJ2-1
TGTGCCAGCAGCCTCGGACTAGCGGCGTCCTACAATGAGCAGTTCTTC
CASSLGLAASYNEQFF
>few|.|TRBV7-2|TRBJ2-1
TGTGCCAGCAGCTCAGGCCCGGGGGAGCAGTTCTTC
CASSSGPGEQFF
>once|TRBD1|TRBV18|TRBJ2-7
TGTGCCAGCTCACCGGGACAGGGGGCCTCCTACGAGCAGTACTTC
CASSPGQGASYEQYF
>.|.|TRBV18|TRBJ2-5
TGTGCCAGCTCACGCGGGCGTGAGGAGACCCAGTACTTC
CASSRGREETQYF
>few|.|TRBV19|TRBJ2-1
TGTGCCAGTAGTAAGTCCCAGGACTACAATGAGCAGTTCTTC
CASSKSQDYNEQFF
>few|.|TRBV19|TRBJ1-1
TGTGCCAGTAGTATCCCCCGGACAGTCAGGACTGAAGCTTTCTTT
CASSIPRTVRTEAFF
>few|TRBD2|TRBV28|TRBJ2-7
TGTGCCAGCAGGGGGGGGGTGCCCTACGAGCAGTACTTC
CASRGGVPYEQYF
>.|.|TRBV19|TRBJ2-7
TGTGCCAGTAGTATAATAGGCAGTCGCCCGCCCACCTACGAGCAGTACTTC
CASSIIGSRPPTYEQYF
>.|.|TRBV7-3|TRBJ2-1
TGTGCCAGCAGCTTAACGGCGGGACTCTCCTACAATGAGCAGTTCTTC
CASSLTAGLSYNEQFF
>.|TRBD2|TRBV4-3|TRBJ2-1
TGCGCCAGCAGCCAAGATCCTAGCGGGGCTAGCTCCTACAATGAGCAGTTCTTC
CASSQDPSGASSYNEQFF
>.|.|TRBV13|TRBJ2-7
TGTGCCAGCAGCTCCGCGGACAGTTACGAGCAGTACTTC
CASSSADSYEQYF
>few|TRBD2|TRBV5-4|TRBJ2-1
TGTGCCAGCACCGCTGGGGCCCGGACTAGCGGCCCCAATGAGCAGTTCTTC
CASTAGARTSGPNEQFF
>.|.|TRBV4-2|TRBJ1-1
TGTGCCAGCAGCCAACCCTCGGCGAACACTGAAGCTTTCTTT
CASSQPSANTEAFF